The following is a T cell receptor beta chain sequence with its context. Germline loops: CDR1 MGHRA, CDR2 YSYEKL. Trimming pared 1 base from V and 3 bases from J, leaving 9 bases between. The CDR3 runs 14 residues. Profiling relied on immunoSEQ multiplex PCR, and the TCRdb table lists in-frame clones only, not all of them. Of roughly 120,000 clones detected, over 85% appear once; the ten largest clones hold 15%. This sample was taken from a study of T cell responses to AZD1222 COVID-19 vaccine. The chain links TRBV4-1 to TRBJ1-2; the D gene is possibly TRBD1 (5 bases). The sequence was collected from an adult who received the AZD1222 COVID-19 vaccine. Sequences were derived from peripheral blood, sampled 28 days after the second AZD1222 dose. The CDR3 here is CASSQGGAYYGYTF. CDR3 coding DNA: TGCGCCAGCAGCCAAGGGGGCGCGTACTATGGCTACACCTTC.